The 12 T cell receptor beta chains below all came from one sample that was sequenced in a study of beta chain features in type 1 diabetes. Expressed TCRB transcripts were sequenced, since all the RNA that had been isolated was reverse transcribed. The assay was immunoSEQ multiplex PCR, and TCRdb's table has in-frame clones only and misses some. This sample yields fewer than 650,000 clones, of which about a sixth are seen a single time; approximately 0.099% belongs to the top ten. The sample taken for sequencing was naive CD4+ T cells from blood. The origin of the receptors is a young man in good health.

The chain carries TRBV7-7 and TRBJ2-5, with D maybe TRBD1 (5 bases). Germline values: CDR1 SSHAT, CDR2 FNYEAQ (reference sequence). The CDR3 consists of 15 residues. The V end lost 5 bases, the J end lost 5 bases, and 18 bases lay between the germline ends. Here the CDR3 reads CASSPGRISWETQYF. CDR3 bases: TGTGCCAGCAGCCCAGGGCGGATCAGTTGGGAGACCCAGTACTTC. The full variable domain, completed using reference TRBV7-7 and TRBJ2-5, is GAGVSQSPRYKVTKRGQDVTLRCDPISSHATLYWYQQALGQGPEFLTYFNYEAQPDKSGLPSDRFSAERPEGSISTLTIQRTEQRDSAMYRCASSPGRISWETQYFGPGTRLLVL.

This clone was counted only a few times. For the CDR3, the DNA is TGTGCCAGCAGCTTTGGAAAAGGGGGAATTGGAAACACCATATATTTT. Translated: CASSFGKGGIGNTIYF. The chain joins TRBV7-2 to TRBJ1-3; a weak D match, TRBD1 (6 bases). With 3 bases removed from V and 3 bases from J, the gap between germline ends came to 15 bases. The CDR3 length is 16 residues. From germline, CDR1 is SGHTA and CDR2 FQGNSA.

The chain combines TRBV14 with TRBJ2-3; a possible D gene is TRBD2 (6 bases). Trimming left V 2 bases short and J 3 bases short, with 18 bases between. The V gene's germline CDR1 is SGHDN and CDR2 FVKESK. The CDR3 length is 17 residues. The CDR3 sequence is CASSQKKSNRETDTQYF. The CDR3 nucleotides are TGTGCCAGCAGCCAAAAAAAAAGTAATCGGGAGACAGATACGCAGTATTTT.

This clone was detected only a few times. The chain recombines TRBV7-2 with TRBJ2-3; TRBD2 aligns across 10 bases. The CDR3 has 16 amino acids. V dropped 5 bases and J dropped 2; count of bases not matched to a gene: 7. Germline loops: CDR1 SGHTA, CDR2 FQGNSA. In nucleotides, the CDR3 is TGTGCCAGCAGCCTTCCGCTAGCGGGGGACACAGATACGCAGTATTTT. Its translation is CASSLPLAGDTDTQYF.

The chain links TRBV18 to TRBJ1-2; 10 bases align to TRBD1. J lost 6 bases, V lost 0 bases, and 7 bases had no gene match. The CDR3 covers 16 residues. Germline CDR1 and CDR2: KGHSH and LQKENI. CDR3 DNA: TGTGCCAGCTCACCACCGAGACAGGGGGCCGCTCATGGCTACACCTTC. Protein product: CASSPPRQGAAHGYTF.

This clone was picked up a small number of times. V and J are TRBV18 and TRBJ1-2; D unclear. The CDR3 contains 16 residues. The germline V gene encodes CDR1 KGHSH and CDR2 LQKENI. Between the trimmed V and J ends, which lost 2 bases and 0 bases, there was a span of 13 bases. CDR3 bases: TGTGCCAGCTCACCAAACTCCGCGGTCGCTAACTATGGCTACACCTTC. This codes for CASSPNSAVANYGYTF.

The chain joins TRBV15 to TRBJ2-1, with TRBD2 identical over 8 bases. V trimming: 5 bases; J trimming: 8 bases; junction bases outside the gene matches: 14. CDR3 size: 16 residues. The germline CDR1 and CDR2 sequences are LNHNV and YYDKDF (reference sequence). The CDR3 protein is CATSRRGLAGGDEQFF. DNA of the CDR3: TGTGCCACCAGCCGACGTGGCCTAGCGGGCGGCGATGAGCAGTTCTTC.

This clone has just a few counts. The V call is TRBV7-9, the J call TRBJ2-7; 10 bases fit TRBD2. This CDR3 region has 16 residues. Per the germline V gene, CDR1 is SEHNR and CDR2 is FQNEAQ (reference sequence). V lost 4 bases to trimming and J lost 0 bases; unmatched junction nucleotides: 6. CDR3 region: CASSSLGLAASYEQYF. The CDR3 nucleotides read TGTGCCAGCAGCTCGCTCGGACTAGCGGCCTCCTACGAGCAGTACTTC.

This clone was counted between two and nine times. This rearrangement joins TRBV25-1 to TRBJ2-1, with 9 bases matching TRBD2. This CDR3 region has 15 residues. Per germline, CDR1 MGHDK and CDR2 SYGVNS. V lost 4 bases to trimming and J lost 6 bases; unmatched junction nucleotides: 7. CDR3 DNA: TGTGCCAGCAGTGTGCCCGGGACTAGCACCAATGAGCAGTTCTTC. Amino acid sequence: CASSVPGTSTNEQFF.

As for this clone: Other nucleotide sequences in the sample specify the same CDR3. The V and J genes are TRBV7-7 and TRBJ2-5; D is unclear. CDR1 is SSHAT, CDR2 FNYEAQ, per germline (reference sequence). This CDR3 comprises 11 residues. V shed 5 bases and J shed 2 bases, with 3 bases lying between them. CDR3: CASSPQETQYF. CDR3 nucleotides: TGTGCCAGCAGCCCTCAAGAGACCCAGTACTTC.

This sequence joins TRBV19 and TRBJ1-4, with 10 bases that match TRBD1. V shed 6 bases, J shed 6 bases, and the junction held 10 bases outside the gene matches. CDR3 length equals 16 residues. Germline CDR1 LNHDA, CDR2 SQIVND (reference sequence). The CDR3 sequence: CASRVSSGTGDEKLFF. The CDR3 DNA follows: TGTGCCAGTAGAGTAAGCTCCGGGACAGGGGATGAAAAACTGTTTTTT. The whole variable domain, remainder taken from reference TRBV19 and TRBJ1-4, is DGGITQSPKYLFRKEGQNVTLSCEQNLNHDAMYWYRQDPGQGLRLIYYSQIVNDFQKGDIAEGYSVSREKKESFPLTVTSAQKNPTAFYLCASRVSSGTGDEKLFFGSGTQLSVL.

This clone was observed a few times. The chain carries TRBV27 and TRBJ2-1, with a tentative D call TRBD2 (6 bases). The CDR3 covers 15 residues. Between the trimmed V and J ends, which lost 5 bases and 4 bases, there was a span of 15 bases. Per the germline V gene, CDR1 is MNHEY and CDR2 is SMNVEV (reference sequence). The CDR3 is CASSPGSYKYNEQFF. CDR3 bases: TGTGCCAGCAGTCCCGGGAGCTACAAATACAATGAGCAGTTCTTC.